This T cell receptor beta chain was obtained from a study of blood T cell repertoires in COVID-19. Overall study context: Nucleic acid was either cDNA or gDNA, and it came from T cells, B-cell-depleted T cells, or PBMCs.

Germline assignment: CDR1 SGDLS and CDR2 YYNGEE. The trim removed 4 bases at V and 7 bases at J, leaving 6 bases unmatched. The CDR3 consists of 15 residues. Per the original methods: Reference gene primer amplification gave nucleated cell count estimates. Some clones are missing from TCRdb's copy, which holds only in-frame ones; the method was immunoSEQ multiplex PCR. V, J and clone size are taken as reported in that table, and D and trimming were inferred from the DNA itself. The sample contains 67,000 or so clones, approximately 83% of which appear only once. The chain recombines TRBV9 with TRBJ1-6; TRBD1 agrees at 9 bases. The sequencing input was peripheral blood. The origin of this receptor is a man between 65 and 85 years old with acute or convalescent COVID-19. CDR3 in DNA: TGTGCCAGCAGCCCGGGACAGGGCAAGAATTCACCCCTCCACTTT. This gives the protein CASSPGQGKNSPLHF.